Listed here are 8 T cell receptor beta chains from one sample, sequenced in a study of blood T cell repertoires in COVID-19. Sequencing used immunoSEQ multiplex PCR; TCRdb keeps in-frame clones, though not all of them. The sample lists hundreds of thousands of clones; around 86% were seen once. Sequencing was done on a sample of PBMCs or T cells enriched from blood (not recorded which). The receptors shown here come from a man aged 55-75 years who had recovered from COVID-19.

This chain uses TRBV30 with TRBJ2-5; D may be TRBD2 (5 bases). This CDR3 region has 12 residues. Germline V gene data show CDR1 as GTSNPN and CDR2 as SVGIG (reference sequence). V was pared by 4 bases and J by 4 bases, with 10 bases between. The CDR3 sequence: CAWNGGGETQYF. Written as DNA, the CDR3 is TGTGCCTGGAATGGAGGAGGAGAGACCCAGTACTTC.

The chain uses TRBV24-1 and TRBJ1-2; tentative D call: TRBD1 (5 bases). The CDR3 runs 14 residues. The germline gives CDR1 KGHDR, CDR2 SFDVKD. V gave up 3 bases and J gave up 3 bases, with 10 bases separating them. The CDR3 DNA follows: TGTGCCACCAGTGATGGGGCCTGGGACTATGGCTACACCTTC. Its translation: CATSDGAWDYGYTF.

The chain is built from TRBV7-9 and TRBJ2-5; 7 bases match TRBD2. This CDR3 comprises 14 residues. Germline values: CDR1 SEHNR, CDR2 FQNEAQ (reference sequence). The junction had 2 bases not matched to a gene; V was cut back by 1 base and J by 3 bases. In DNA form, the CDR3 reads TGTGCCAGCAGCTTAGGGGGAGGGAAAGAGACCCAGTACTTC. Translated: CASSLGGGKETQYF. Combining the CDR3 with reference TRBV7-9 and TRBJ2-5 gives the whole variable domain DTGVSQNPRHKITKRGQNVTFRCDPISEHNRLYWYRQTLGQGPEFLTYFQNEAQLEKSRLLSDRFSAERPKGSFSTLEIQRTEQGDSAMYLCASSLGGGKETQYFGPGTRLLVL.

The chain links TRBV24-1 to TRBJ1-1; D is unresolved. The germline V and J ends were trimmed by 5 bases and 1 base, with 4 bases remaining between them. CDR1 is KGHDR and CDR2 is SFDVKD in the germline V gene. This CDR3 comprises 12 residues. The CDR3 reads CATSATNTEAFF. In nucleotides, the CDR3 is TGTGCCACCAGTGCTACGAACACTGAAGCTTTCTTT.

This clone showed up just a few times. The genes are TRBV10-1 and TRBJ1-5; perhaps TRBD1 as D (6 bases). CDR1 is WNHNN, CDR2 SYGVQD, per germline (reference sequence). The V end lost 6 bases, the J end lost 0 bases, and 12 bases lay between the germline ends. CDR3 length: 15 amino acids. This chain's CDR3 is CASRLGQVSNQPQHF. In DNA, the CDR3 is TGCGCCAGCAGATTGGGACAAGTTAGCAATCAGCCCCAGCATTTT.

This chain links TRBV18 with TRBJ1-6; unclear D gene. V lost 3 bases and J 7 bases, leaving 7 bases between the germline ends. The CDR3 is made up of 13 amino acids. In germline, CDR1 is KGHSH, CDR2 LQKENI. The CDR3 protein is CASSPNRNSPLHF. CDR3 DNA sequence: TGTGCCAGCTCACCCAATCGGAATTCACCCCTCCACTTT.

V usage is TRBV9 and J usage is TRBJ2-5; TRBD1 matches at 7 bases. This CDR3 has 15 residues. The ends lost 5 bases at V and 1 base at J; junction bases unmatched: 8. Germline CDR1 SGDLS, CDR2 YYNGEE. The DNA for the CDR3 is TGTGCCAGCAGTTCGGCAGGGGGAACCCAAGAGACCCAGTACTTC. This sequence encodes CASSSAGGTQETQYF.

This clone has a single count. This chain joins TRBV5-6 and TRBJ2-5, with a weak D call TRBD1 (6 bases). This CDR3 is 15 amino acids long. Between the trimmed V and J ends, which lost 0 bases and 5 bases, there was a span of 14 bases. Germline V gives CDR1 SGHDT, CDR2 YYEEEE. CDR3 bases: TGTGCCAGCAGCTTGGGACAGGTTACGCGGGAGACCCAGTACTTC. Its protein product is CASSLGQVTRETQYF.